This TCR beta chain was recovered during a study of regulatory T cells in long-lasting Graves disease. Arm-PCR of CDR3 regions and iRepertoire HTBI primers were used to build TCR beta libraries. In TCRdb, the multiplex PCR reads were re-called with MiXCR into one record per CDR3 protein. In the table there are approximately 480,000 distinct CDR3 sequences, around 15% of which are singletons. The sample's time point: newly diagnosed GD, antithyroid drugs for less than 3 months. Isolated PBMC RNA provided the starting material for the TCR library. The data were also submitted as part of a second study, on T cells in Graves' hyperthyroidism and ophthalmopathy.

The source material was peripheral blood mononuclear cells (PBMCs), sampled at new diagnosis, from a patient treated with antithyroid drugs. The sequence derives from a man aged 35 to 55 with Graves disease.

The CDR3, as DNA: TGTGCCAGCAGCTTACCACGGGACGAGCAGTACTTC. This sequence encodes CASSLPRDEQYF. The chain carries TRBV7-9 and TRBJ2-7; D remains ambiguous. V was shortened by 2 bases and J by 5 bases, with 7 bases between the two germline ends. The CDR3 has 12 amino acids. The germline V gene encodes CDR1 SEHNR and CDR2 FQNEAQ (reference sequence).